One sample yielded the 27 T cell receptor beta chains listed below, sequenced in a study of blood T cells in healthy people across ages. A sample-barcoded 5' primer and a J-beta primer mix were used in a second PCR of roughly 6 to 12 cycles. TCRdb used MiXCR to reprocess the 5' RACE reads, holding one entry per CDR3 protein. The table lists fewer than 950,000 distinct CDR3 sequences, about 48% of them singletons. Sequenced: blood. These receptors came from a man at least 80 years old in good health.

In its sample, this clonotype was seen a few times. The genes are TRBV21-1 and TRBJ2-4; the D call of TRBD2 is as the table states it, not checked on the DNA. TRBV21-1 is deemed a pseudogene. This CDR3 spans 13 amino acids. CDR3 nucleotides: TGTGCCAGCAGCGCGCCGGGACTAGCGGGAGAGTACTTC. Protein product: CASSAPGLAGEYF.

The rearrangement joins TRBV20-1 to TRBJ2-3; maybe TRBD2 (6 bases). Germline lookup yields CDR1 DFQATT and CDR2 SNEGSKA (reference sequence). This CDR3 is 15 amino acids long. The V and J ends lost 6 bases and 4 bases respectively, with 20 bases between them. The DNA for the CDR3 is TGCAGTGCCCCCCGGGCGGGATCCGCCCCAGATACGCAGTATTTT. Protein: CSAPRAGSAPDTQYF.

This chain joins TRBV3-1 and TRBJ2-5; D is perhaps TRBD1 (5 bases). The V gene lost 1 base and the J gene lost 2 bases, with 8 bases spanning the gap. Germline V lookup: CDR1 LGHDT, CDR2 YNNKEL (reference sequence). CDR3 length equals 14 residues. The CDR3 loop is CASSQVNRQETQYF. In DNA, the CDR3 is TGTGCCAGCAGCCAAGTAAACAGGCAAGAGACCCAGTACTTC.

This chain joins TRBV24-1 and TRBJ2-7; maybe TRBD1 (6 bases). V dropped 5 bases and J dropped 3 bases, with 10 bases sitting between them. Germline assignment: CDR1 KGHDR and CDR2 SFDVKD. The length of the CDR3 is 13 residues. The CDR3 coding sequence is TGTGCCACCAGTGGGCAAGGGGGCTACGAGCAGTACTTC. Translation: CATSGQGGYEQYF.

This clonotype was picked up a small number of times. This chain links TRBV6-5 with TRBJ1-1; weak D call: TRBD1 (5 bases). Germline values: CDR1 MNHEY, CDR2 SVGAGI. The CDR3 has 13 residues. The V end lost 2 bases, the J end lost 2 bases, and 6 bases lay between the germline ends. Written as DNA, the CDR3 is TGTGCCAGCAGTTACACAGGAAACACTGAAGCTTTCTTT. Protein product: CASSYTGNTEAFF.

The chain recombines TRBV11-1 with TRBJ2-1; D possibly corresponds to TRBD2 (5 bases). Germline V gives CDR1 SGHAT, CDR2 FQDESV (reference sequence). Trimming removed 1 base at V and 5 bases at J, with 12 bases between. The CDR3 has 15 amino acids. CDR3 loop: CASSLGSGWDNEQFF. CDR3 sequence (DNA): TGTGCCAGCAGCTTAGGTTCGGGGTGGGACAATGAGCAGTTCTTC.

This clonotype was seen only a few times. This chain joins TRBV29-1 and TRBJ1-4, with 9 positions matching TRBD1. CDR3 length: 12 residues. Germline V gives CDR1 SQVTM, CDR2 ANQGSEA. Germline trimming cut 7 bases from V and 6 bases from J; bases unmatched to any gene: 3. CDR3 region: CSAGQGDEKLFF. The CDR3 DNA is TGCAGCGCGGGACAGGGTGATGAAAAACTGTTTTTT.

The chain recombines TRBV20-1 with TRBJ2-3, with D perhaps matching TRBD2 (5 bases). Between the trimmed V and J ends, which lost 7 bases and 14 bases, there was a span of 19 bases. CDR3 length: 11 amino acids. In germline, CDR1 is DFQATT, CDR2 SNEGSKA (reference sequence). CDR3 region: CSGTSGGYAYF. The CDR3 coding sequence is TGCAGTGGAACCAGCGGCGGATACGCGTATTTT.

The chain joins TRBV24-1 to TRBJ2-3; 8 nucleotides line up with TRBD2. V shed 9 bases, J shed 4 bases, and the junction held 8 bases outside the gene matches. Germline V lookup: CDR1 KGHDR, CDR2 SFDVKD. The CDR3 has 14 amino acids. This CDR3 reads CATRNAGGADTQYF. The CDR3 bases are TGTGCCACCCGGAACGCGGGAGGTGCAGATACGCAGTATTTT.

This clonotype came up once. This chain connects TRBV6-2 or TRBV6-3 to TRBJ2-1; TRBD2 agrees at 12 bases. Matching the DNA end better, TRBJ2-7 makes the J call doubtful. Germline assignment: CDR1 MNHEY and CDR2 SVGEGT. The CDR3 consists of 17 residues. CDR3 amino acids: CASRDLAGGGSYNEQYF. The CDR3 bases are TGTGCCAGCAGAGATCTAGCGGGAGGGGGATCCTACAATGAGCAGTACTTC.

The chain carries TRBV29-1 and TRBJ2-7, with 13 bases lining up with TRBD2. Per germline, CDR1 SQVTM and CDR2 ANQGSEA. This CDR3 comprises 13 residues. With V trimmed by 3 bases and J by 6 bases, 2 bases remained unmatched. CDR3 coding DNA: TGCAGCGTTGACCGACTAGCGGGAGGCGAGCAGTACTTC. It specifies CSVDRLAGGEQYF.

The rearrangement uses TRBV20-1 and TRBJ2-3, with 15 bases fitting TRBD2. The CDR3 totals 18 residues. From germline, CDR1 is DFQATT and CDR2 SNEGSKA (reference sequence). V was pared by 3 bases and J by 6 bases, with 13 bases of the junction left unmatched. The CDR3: CSASPGLAGGPQGDTQYF. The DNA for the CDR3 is TGCAGTGCTAGCCCCGGACTAGCGGGAGGGCCTCAGGGGGATACGCAGTATTTT.

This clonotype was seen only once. CDR3 residues: CASSIAGAGAREQFF. DNA of the CDR3: TGTGCCAGTAGTATAGCGGGAGCGGGAGCGAGGGAGCAGTTCTTC. The V and J genes are TRBV19 and TRBJ2-1; 8 bases are shared with TRBD2. The CDR3 covers 15 residues. Unmatched junction bases numbered 9, after V lost 1 base and J lost 10 bases. The germline CDR1 and CDR2 sequences are LNHDA and SQIVND (reference sequence).

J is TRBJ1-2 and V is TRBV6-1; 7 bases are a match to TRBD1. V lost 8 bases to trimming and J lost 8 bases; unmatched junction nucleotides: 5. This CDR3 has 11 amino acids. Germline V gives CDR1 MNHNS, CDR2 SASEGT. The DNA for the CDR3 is TGTGCCAGCCGACAGGGAAGCGGCTACACCTTC. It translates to CASRQGSGYTF.

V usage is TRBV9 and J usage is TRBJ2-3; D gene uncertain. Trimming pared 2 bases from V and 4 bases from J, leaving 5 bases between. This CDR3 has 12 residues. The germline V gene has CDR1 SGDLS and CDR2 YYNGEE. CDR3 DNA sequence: TGTGCCAGCAGCGTCTCGGCAGATACGCAGTATTTT. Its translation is CASSVSADTQYF.

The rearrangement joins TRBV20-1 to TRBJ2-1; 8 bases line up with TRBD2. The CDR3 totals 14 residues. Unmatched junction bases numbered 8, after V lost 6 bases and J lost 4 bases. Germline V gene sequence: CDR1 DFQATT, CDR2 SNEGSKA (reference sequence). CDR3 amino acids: CSAGLAGMYNEQFF. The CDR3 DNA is TGCAGTGCGGGGTTAGCGGGGATGTACAATGAGCAGTTCTTC.

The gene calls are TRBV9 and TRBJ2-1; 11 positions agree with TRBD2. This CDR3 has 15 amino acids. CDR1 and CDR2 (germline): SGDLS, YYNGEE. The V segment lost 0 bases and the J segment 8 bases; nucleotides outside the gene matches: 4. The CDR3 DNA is TGTGCCAGCAGCGTAGAACTAGCGGGAGTGGATGAGCAGTTCTTC. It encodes CASSVELAGVDEQFF.

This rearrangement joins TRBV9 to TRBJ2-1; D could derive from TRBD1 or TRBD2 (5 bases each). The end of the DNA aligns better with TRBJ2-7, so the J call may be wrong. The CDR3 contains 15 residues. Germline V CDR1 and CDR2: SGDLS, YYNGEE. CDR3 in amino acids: CASSVWDVSYNEQYF. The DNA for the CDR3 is TGTGCCAGCAGCGTATGGGACGTCTCCTACAATGAGCAGTACTTC.

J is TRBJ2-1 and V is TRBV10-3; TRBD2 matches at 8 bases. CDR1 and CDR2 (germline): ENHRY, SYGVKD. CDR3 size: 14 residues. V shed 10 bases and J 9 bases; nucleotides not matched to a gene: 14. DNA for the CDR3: TGTGCCACCCGAGGGATAGCGGGATCGGCTGAGCAGTTCTTC. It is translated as CATRGIAGSAEQFF.

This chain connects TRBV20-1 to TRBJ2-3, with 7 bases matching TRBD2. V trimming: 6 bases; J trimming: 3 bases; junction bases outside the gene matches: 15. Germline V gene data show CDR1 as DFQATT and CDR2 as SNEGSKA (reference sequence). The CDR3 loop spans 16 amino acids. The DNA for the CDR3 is TGCAGTGCGGCCCCTTTACTAGCGAAGACTACAGATACGCAGTATTTT. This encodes CSAAPLLAKTTDTQYF.

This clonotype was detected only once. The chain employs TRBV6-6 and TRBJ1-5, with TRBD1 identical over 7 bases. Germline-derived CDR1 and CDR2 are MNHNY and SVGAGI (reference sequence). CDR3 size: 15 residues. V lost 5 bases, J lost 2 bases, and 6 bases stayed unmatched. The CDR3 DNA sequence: TGTGCCAGCAGTGGGCGGGACAGAGGCAATCAGCCCCAGCATTTT. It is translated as CASSGRDRGNQPQHF.

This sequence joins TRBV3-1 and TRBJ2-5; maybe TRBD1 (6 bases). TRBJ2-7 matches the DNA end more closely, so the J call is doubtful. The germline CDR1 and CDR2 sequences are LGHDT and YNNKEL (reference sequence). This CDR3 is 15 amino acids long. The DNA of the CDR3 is TGTGCCAGCAGCCCGGTGGCAGGGGATTTCTACGAGCAGTACTTC. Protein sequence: CASSPVAGDFYEQYF.

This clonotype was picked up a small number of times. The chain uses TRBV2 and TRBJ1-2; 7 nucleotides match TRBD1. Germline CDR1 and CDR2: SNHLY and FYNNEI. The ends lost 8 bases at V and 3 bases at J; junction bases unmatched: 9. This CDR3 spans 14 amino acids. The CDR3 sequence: CASERGGSDYGYTF. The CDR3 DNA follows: TGTGCCAGCGAGCGAGGGGGCTCGGACTATGGCTACACCTTC.

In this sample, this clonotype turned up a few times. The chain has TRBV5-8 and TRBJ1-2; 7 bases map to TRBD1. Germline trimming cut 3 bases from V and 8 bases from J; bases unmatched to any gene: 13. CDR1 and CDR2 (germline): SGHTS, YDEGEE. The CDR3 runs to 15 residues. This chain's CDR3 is CASSSLRDSTLGYTF. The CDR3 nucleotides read TGTGCCAGCAGCTCACTACGGGACAGTACTTTGGGCTACACCTTC.

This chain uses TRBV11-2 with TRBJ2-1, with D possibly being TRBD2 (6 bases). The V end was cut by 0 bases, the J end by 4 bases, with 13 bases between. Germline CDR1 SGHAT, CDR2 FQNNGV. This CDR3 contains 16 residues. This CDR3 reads CASSLEPSERYNEQFF. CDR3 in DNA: TGTGCCAGCAGCTTAGAACCTAGCGAAAGGTACAATGAGCAGTTCTTC.

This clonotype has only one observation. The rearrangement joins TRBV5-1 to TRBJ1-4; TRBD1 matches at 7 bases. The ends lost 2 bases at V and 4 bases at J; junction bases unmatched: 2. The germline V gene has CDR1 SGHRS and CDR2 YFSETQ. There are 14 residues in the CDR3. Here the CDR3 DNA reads TGCGCCAGCAGCTTTACAGGGGATAATGAAAAACTGTTTTTT. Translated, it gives CASSFTGDNEKLFF.

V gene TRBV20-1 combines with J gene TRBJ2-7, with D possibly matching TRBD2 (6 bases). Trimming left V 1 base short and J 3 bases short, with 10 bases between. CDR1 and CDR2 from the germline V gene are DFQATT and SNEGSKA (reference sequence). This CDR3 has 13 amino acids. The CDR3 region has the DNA TGCAGTGCTAGAGGACCGGACTACTACGAGCAGTACTTC. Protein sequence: CSARGPDYYEQYF.